Listed below are T cell receptor beta chains from one sample, sequenced in a study of immune characterization of retroperitoneal liposarcoma. TCRdb recomputed calls from the PCR reads with MiXCR, one row per CDR3 protein. The sample includes about 18,000 distinct CDR3 sequences, more than 35% of them seen just once. The specimen was blood. All receptors derive from a male donor with retroperitoneal liposarcoma. The CDR3 runs from the conserved cysteine through the conserved F or W. Fields, in order: clone size, J gene, V gene, D gene, CDR3 protein, CDR3 DNA. The D gene is left open where the match is weak. Not all rows give a size; the values are once, few, many and, for expanded clones, a class.

few	TRBJ1-6	TRBV6-5	NA	CASNIAGSYNSPLHF	TGTGCCAGCAATATCGCAGGGTCCTATAATTCACCCCTCCACTTT
NA	TRBJ2-1	TRBV7-6	TRBD2	CASSPTWGLAGRGEQFF	TGTGCCAGCAGCCCCACTTGGGGACTAGCGGGACGGGGGGAGCAGTTCTTC
NA	TRBJ2-4	TRBV10-3	NA	CAISGWGYNEQYF	TGTGCCATCAGTGGGTGGGGCTACAATGAGCAGTACTTC
NA	TRBJ2-7	TRBV7-2	NA	CASSPNPWPYEQYF	TGTGCCAGCAGCCCAAACCCCTGGCCCTACGAGCAGTACTTC
few	TRBJ2-7	TRBV6-5	NA	CASSYSIRAPLEQYF	TGTGCCAGCAGTTACTCGATCAGGGCTCCCCTCGAGCAGTACTTC
NA	TRBJ1-2	TRBV6-5	NA	CASSYSMAGKAYGYTF	TGTGCCAGCAGTTACTCAATGGCAGGGAAGGCCTATGGCTACACCTTC
NA	TRBJ2-1	TRBV6-8	TRBD1	CASSDPGTAYEQFF	TGTGCCAGCAGTGATCCCGGGACAGCCTACGAGCAGTTCTTC
NA	TRBJ2-1	TRBV10-1	TRBD1	CASSDPGQGGNEQFF	TGCGCCAGCAGTGACCCCGGACAGGGGGGCAATGAGCAGTTCTTC
NA	TRBJ1-5	TRBV6-2/TRBV6-3	TRBD1	CASSKSTGAGNQPQHF	TGTGCCAGCAGCAAATCGACAGGGGCTGGCAATCAGCCCCAGCATTTT
few	TRBJ2-7	TRBV6-1	NA	CASSEVVGGFEQYF	TGTGCCAGCAGTGAAGTGGTGGGCGGCTTTGAGCAGTACTTC
many	TRBJ2-7	TRBV10-2	NA	CASYEGYNEQYF	TGCGCCAGCTACGAGGGGTACAATGAGCAGTACTTC
NA	TRBJ2-7	TRBV6-5	NA	CASGEFYGSYEQYF	TGTGCCAGCGGGGAATTTTACGGCTCCTACGAGCAGTACTTC
NA	TRBJ2-3	TRBV7-2	TRBD2	CASSLQGGGTSGSTDTQYF	TGTGCCAGCAGCTTGCAAGGCGGCGGGACTAGCGGGAGTACAGATACGCAGTATTTT
NA	TRBJ2-2	TRBV12-3/TRBV12-4	NA	CASSRTGELFF	TGTGCCAGCAGTCGCACCGGGGAGCTGTTTTTT
NA	TRBJ2-1	TRBV6-1	TRBD1	CASSLTGGDYEQFF	TGTGCCAGCAGTTTGACAGGGGGCGACTACGAGCAGTTCTTC
NA	TRBJ1-2	TRBV7-7	NA	CASSSRGYGYTF	TGTGCTAGCAGCTCCCGGGGCTATGGCTACACCTTC
NA	TRBJ2-1	TRBV10-2	TRBD2	CASSEMAGAYNEQFF	TGCGCCAGCAGTGAGATGGCGGGAGCCTACAATGAGCAGTTCTTC
medium-sized	TRBJ2-5	TRBV12-5	NA	CASGPSRQETQYF	TGTGCTAGTGGTCCCTCACGCCAAGAGACCCAGTACTTC
few	TRBJ2-6	TRBV12-3/TRBV12-4	NA	CASSVIYSGANVLTF	TGTGCCAGCAGCGTCATCTACTCTGGGGCCAACGTCCTGACTTTC
NA	TRBJ2-6	TRBV4-3	NA	CASSRERSSGANVLTF	TGCGCCAGCAGCCGTGAGAGGTCCTCTGGGGCCAACGTCCTGACTTTC
NA	TRBJ2-5	TRBV19	NA	CASSWGLRGETQYF	TGTGCCAGTAGTTGGGGACTGAGGGGAGAGACCCAGTACTTC
NA	TRBJ2-1	TRBV6-1	NA	CASRVGGGASGEQFF	TGTGCCAGCCGGGTAGGGGGGGGCGCGTCCGGTGAGCAGTTCTTC
few	TRBJ2-1	TRBV11-2	NA	CASSRQAGAKNIQFF	TGTGCCAGCAGCCGACAGGCGGGGGCCAAAAACATTCAGTTCTTC
NA	TRBJ2-1	TRBV10-3	TRBD1	CAISEPSGTAHYNEQFF	TGTGCCATCAGTGAGCCCTCTGGGACAGCGCATTACAATGAGCAGTTCTTC
few	TRBJ1-5	TRBV12-3/TRBV12-4	TRBD1	CASSMTGTNQPQHF	TGTGCCAGCAGTATGACAGGGACCAATCAGCCCCAGCATTTT
NA	TRBJ2-7	TRBV11-3	TRBD2	CASSRGLAGIEQYF	TGTGCCAGCAGTCGGGGACTAGCGGGGATCGAGCAGTACTTC
NA	TRBJ2-3	TRBV6-5	NA	CASSSVTGGGTDTQYF	TGTGCCAGCAGTTCCGTGACGGGTGGAGGCACAGATACGCAGTATTTT
NA	TRBJ2-4	TRBV6-1	TRBD1	CANSFRGQGDIQYF	TGTGCCAACAGTTTCCGCGGACAGGGGGACATTCAGTACTTC
NA	TRBJ1-2	TRBV7-2	NA	CASSLMSASNGYTF	TGTGCCAGCAGCTTAATGTCGGCCTCAAATGGCTACACCTTC
few	TRBJ2-4	TRBV7-2	NA	CASSPRAAQNIQYF	TGTGCCAGCAGCCCCCGGGCGGCTCAAAACATTCAGTACTTC
many	TRBJ2-1	TRBV6-4	TRBD2	CASSAQNSGGGYNEQFF	TGTGCCAGCAGTGCCCAGAACTCGGGAGGGGGGTACAATGAGCAGTTCTTC
NA	TRBJ2-7	TRBV7-8	NA	CASSLSLAYEQYF	TGTGCCAGCAGCTTATCACTAGCCTACGAGCAGTACTTC
NA	TRBJ1-6	TRBV27	NA	CASSLRDIYSPLHF	TGTGCCAGCAGTTTAAGGGACATCTATTCACCCCTCCACTTT
NA	TRBJ2-2	TRBV6-6	TRBD2	CASSAGGPTGELFF	TGTGCCAGCAGCGCGGGAGGGCCCACCGGGGAGCTGTTTTTT
NA	TRBJ2-1	TRBV28	NA	CASRYRMGGYEQFF	TGTGCCAGCCGCTACCGAATGGGGGGCTACGAGCAGTTCTTC
many	TRBJ2-1	TRBV6-1	TRBD2	CASSIGTSGSRAYEQFF	TGTGCCAGCAGTATCGGGACTAGCGGGAGCCGGGCCTACGAGCAGTTCTTC
NA	TRBJ1-1	TRBV6-2/TRBV6-3	NA	CASSAMGGDTEAFF	TGTGCCAGCAGTGCGATGGGGGGCGACACTGAAGCTTTCTTT
NA	TRBJ2-5	TRBV6-6	NA	CASSYSPGAATQYF	TGTGCCAGCAGTTACTCGCCAGGTGCCGCGACCCAGTACTTC
few	TRBJ1-6	TRBV6-6	NA	CVGTQGAGGNSPLHF	TGTGTCGGAACACAGGGAGCGGGCGGGAATTCCCCCCTCCACTTT
NA	TRBJ1-1	TRBV10-3	NA	CAISEFDRQGRAEAFF	TGTGCCATCAGTGAATTTGATAGGCAGGGGCGGGCTGAAGCTTTCTTT